A single sample gave rise to the 2 T cell receptor beta chains below, sequenced in a study of early T cells in non-severe SARS-CoV-2 infection. MiXCR, run by TCRdb on the 5' RACE reads, gives a single entry per CDR3 protein. This sample has about 77,000 distinct CDR3 sequences, with roughly 16% found just once. Sequencing was performed on whole blood. Source of these receptors: an adult who was a healthcare worker with PCR-confirmed SARS-CoV-2 infection or an uninfected control (not recorded which).

The sample holds a few counts of this clonotype. The chain employs TRBV7-2 and TRBJ2-2; D not resolved. The germline V and J ends were trimmed by 2 bases and 4 bases, with 5 bases remaining between them. The CDR3 has 13 amino acids. Germline lookup yields CDR1 SGHTA and CDR2 FQGNSA. CDR3 nucleotides: TGTGCCAGCAGCTTAAGGCCCACCGGGGAGCTGTTTTTT. As protein: CASSLRPTGELFF.

The rearrangement links TRBV3-1 to TRBJ1-3, with 7 bases that match TRBD1. The CDR3 is 15 residues long. Per the germline V gene, CDR1 is LGHDT and CDR2 is YNNKEL (reference sequence). The ends lost 4 bases at V and 1 base at J; junction bases unmatched: 4. CDR3 DNA: TGTGCCAGCAGCCCGCCGACAGGGTCTGGAAACACCATATATTTT. Protein product: CASSPPTGSGNTIYF. The whole variable domain, filled in from reference TRBV3-1 and TRBJ1-3, reads DTAVSQTPKYLVTQMGNDKSIKCEQNLGHDTMYWYKQDSKKFLKIMFSYNNKELIINETVPNRFSPKSPDKAHLNLHINSLELGDSAVYFCASSPPTGSGNTIYFGEGSWLTVV.